Following are 10 T cell receptor beta chains from one sample sequenced in a study of cytomegalovirus exposure and HLA in healthy donors. Here immunoSEQ multiplex PCR was the method, and the copy in TCRdb shows in-frame clones only, minus some. The profile covers roughly 48,000 clones, with 80% to 90% appearing a single time and about 6.7% taken by the ten largest. Sequenced: PBMCs. The receptors come from a woman in her 30s in good health and CMV-seronegative.

This chain uses TRBV27 with TRBJ1-3, with D hard to call. Germline V CDR1 and CDR2: MNHEY, SMNVEV (reference sequence). The CDR3 covers 15 residues. Trimming took off 2 bases at V and 0 bases at J, with 8 bases between the two ends. The CDR3 coding sequence is TGTGCCAGCAGTTTAATGCCAGACTCTGGAAACACCATATATTTT. It codes for CASSLMPDSGNTIYF.

The CDR3 reads CASSLGLAGVGTGELFF. CDR3 DNA: TGTGCCAGCAGCTTAGGACTAGCGGGAGTTGGGACCGGGGAGCTGTTTTTT. The gene calls are TRBV7-3 and TRBJ2-2, with 13 bases aligning to TRBD2. This CDR3 comprises 17 residues. Germline values: CDR1 SGHTA, CDR2 FQGTGA. V gave up 2 bases and J gave up 5 bases; unmatched junction bases: 5.

The chain employs TRBV6-6 and TRBJ2-1, with D perhaps matching TRBD2 (6 bases). The CDR3 is 15 residues long. V was trimmed by 6 bases and J by 0 bases, leaving 12 bases between them. The germline V gene has CDR1 MNHNY and CDR2 SVGAGI (reference sequence). CDR3 sequence reads: CASSLASASYNEQFF. In nucleotides, the CDR3 is TGTGCCAGCAGCCTCGCTAGCGCCTCCTACAATGAGCAGTTCTTC.

The gene calls are TRBV27 and TRBJ1-1; 7 nucleotides match TRBD1. Looked up from germline, CDR1 is MNHEY and CDR2 is SMNVEV (reference sequence). Losses at the gene ends were 3 bases for V and 4 bases for J; bases not matched to a gene: 5. The CDR3 contains 14 residues. CDR3 residues: CASSFQGETTEAFF. DNA for the CDR3: TGTGCCAGCAGTTTTCAGGGGGAGACCACTGAAGCTTTCTTT.

This clone was recorded only once. V and J are TRBV9 and TRBJ2-1; D is possibly TRBD2 (6 bases). This CDR3 region has 15 residues. CDR1 is SGDLS and CDR2 is YYNGEE in the germline V gene. V gave up 4 bases and J gave up 3 bases, with 14 bases separating them. CDR3: CASSRTLGLYNEQFF. CDR3 DNA sequence: TGTGCCAGCAGCCGAACTCTGGGACTCTACAATGAGCAGTTCTTC.

The chain joins TRBV4-3 to TRBJ2-7, with D possibly matching TRBD1 (5 bases). The germline V and J ends were trimmed by 1 base and 7 bases, with 17 bases remaining between them. This CDR3 region has 15 residues. CDR1 and CDR2 from the germline V gene are LGHNA and YSLEER. Here the CDR3 reads CASSQGNRQDGEQYF. The CDR3 DNA reads as TGCGCCAGCAGCCAAGGGAACAGGCAAGATGGAGAGCAGTACTTC.

This chain connects TRBV13 to TRBJ2-7, with a weak D call TRBD1 (5 bases). This CDR3 comprises 15 residues. Looked up from germline, CDR1 is PRHDT and CDR2 is FYEKMQ (reference sequence). The ends were cut back, 0 bases at V and 1 base at J, with 10 bases in the middle. CDR3 in DNA: TGTGCCAGCAGCTTAGGGTTAGGGGTTTCCTACGAGCAGTACTTC. Its translation: CASSLGLGVSYEQYF.

The CDR3 coding sequence is TGTGCCAGCAGGGTGACAGGGACCTACGAGCAGTACTTC. Protein product: CASRVTGTYEQYF. This chain links TRBV2 with TRBJ2-7, with 7 bases that match TRBD1. This CDR3 comprises 13 residues. Trimming took 6 bases from V and 2 from J; bases not matched to a gene: 4. The germline CDR1 and CDR2 sequences are SNHLY and FYNNEI. The whole variable domain, filled in from reference TRBV2 and TRBJ2-7, reads EPEVTQTPSHQVTQMGQEVILRCVPISNHLYFYWYRQILGQKVEFLVSFYNNEISEKSEIFDDQFSVERPDGSNFTLKIRSTKLEDSAMYFCASRVTGTYEQYFGPGTRLTVT.

The V gene is TRBV11-2, the J gene TRBJ1-5, with D possibly matching TRBD1 (6 bases). This CDR3 region has 15 residues. V lost 3 bases, J lost 4 bases, and 13 bases lay in between. From germline, CDR1 is SGHAT and CDR2 FQNNGV. The CDR3 is CASSLGITGNQPQHF. CDR3 bases: TGTGCCAGCAGCTTGGGGATAACAGGGAATCAGCCCCAGCATTTT.

In DNA, the CDR3 is TGTGCCAGCAGCCCCCAAGGTAAGGGGCTCGCTGGCTACACCTTC. It specifies CASSPQGKGLAGYTF. The chain combines TRBV9 with TRBJ1-2; D is perhaps TRBD1 (5 bases). CDR3 length: 15 amino acids. V was shortened by 4 bases and J by 7 bases, with 20 bases between the two germline ends. CDR1 SGDLS and CDR2 YYNGEE come from the germline V gene.